The 20 T cell receptor beta chains reported below all come from one sample, sequenced in a study of response to subunit inactivated influenza vaccine. One entry per CDR3 protein results from TCRdb running MiXCR on the RT-PCR reads. The table lists around 570,000 distinct CDR3 sequences, approximately 7.6% of them singletons, with 10% to 15% in the top ten. The sequenced sample was PBMCs from blood, obtained around 2 years after vaccination. The receptor source for this set is a man between 45 and 75 years old who received an inactivated influenza vaccine.

This clonotype occurred a few times. The chain combines TRBV5-5 with TRBJ1-2, with 9 bases aligning to TRBD1. The CDR3 spans 13 residues. Losses at the gene ends were 4 bases for V and 6 bases for J; bases not matched to a gene: 4. Germline values: CDR1 SGHKS, CDR2 YYEKEE (reference sequence). In nucleotides, the CDR3 is TGTGCCAGCAGCACGACAGGGGGAAATGGCTACACCTTC. This sequence encodes CASSTTGGNGYTF.

This clonotype was detected ten times or more. The V call is TRBV20-1, the J call TRBJ2-1; possibly TRBD2 for D (6 bases). The CDR3 extends over 13 amino acids. The V end lost 6 bases, the J end lost 5 bases, and 14 bases lay between the germline ends. The germline CDR1 and CDR2 sequences are DFQATT and SNEGSKA (reference sequence). The CDR3 bases are TGCAGTGCCGCGCACGGGGGACACAATGAGCAGTTCTTC. It specifies CSAAHGGHNEQFF.

This clonotype was seen at least ten times. V gene TRBV4-2 combines with J gene TRBJ1-5; D gene unclear. Germline V gene lookup returns CDR1 LGHNA and CDR2 YNFKEQ. This CDR3 spans 16 amino acids. The ends were cut back, 0 bases at V and 5 bases at J, with 14 bases in the middle. CDR3 sequence (DNA): TGTGCCAGCAGCCAAGAGCCCGGGTTAAAGCATCAGCCCCAGCATTTT. It codes for CASSQEPGLKHQPQHF.

This chain connects TRBV5-1 to TRBJ2-3, with 7 bases identical to TRBD1. The CDR3 is 15 residues long. CDR1 is SGHRS, CDR2 YFSETQ, per germline. V gave up 4 bases and J gave up 0 bases; unmatched junction bases: 5. This CDR3 reads CASSGTVSSTDTQYF. CDR3 DNA sequence: TGCGCCAGCAGCGGGACAGTCTCTAGCACAGATACGCAGTATTTT.

The chain uses TRBV2 and TRBJ2-3; D is uncertain. Per the germline V gene, CDR1 is SNHLY and CDR2 is FYNNEI. Trimming removed 1 base at V and 1 base at J, with 6 bases between. This CDR3 region has 14 residues. In nucleotides, the CDR3 is TGTGCCAGCAGTGAAGGGAGAGGCACAGATACGCAGTATTTT. Protein: CASSEGRGTDTQYF.

Only a few counts were recorded for this clonotype. The rearrangement uses TRBV30 and TRBJ2-5; D gene ambiguous. Trimming cost V 2 bases and J 4 bases, with 8 bases left between them. CDR1 and CDR2 from the germline V gene are GTSNPN and SVGIG (reference sequence). This CDR3 is built from 12 residues. CDR3 in DNA: TGTGCCTGGAGTTATGCCGCAGAGACCCAGTACTTC. Translation: CAWSYAAETQYF.

This clonotype was seen a few times. This chain uses TRBV19 with TRBJ2-1; D unclear. Between the trimmed V and J ends, which lost 3 bases and 8 bases, there was a span of 11 bases. Looked up from germline, CDR1 is LNHDA and CDR2 is SQIVND (reference sequence). CDR3 size: 13 residues. The CDR3 nucleotides read TGTGCCAGTAGTATGTCGCTGCCCCATGAGCAGTTCTTC. Translation gives CASSMSLPHEQFF.

This clonotype was observed a handful of times. V is TRBV5-6 and J is TRBJ2-7; D gene ambiguous. Germline CDR1 SGHDT, CDR2 YYEEEE. V shed 5 bases and J shed 4 bases, with 10 bases lying between them. This CDR3 has 12 residues. The CDR3: CASSAQAYEQYF. The CDR3 DNA is TGTGCCAGCAGTGCCCAGGCATACGAGCAGTACTTC.

This clonotype was seen ten or more times. The rearrangement links TRBV9 to TRBJ2-2, with D perhaps TRBD2 (6 bases). The CDR3 spans 19 residues. Trimming stripped 3 bases from V and 0 bases from J, with 21 bases between. CDR1 and CDR2 (germline): SGDLS, YYNGEE. CDR3 nucleotide sequence: TGTGCCAGCAGCGCCTCTGGGGGACTCTTGAAGTCGAACACCGGGGAGCTGTTTTTT. Translated, it gives CASSASGGLLKSNTGELFF.

This clonotype was seen more than once but under ten times. This rearrangement joins TRBV29-1 to TRBJ2-7, with 10 bases fitting TRBD1. V trimming: 1 base; J trimming: 3 bases; junction bases outside the gene matches: 3. CDR3 length: 14 amino acids. The germline V gene has CDR1 SQVTM and CDR2 ANQGSEA. CDR3 sequence (DNA): TGCAGCGTTGAAGGACAGGGGGCAATCTACGAGCAGTACTTC. This gives the protein CSVEGQGAIYEQYF.

This rearrangement joins TRBV20-1 to TRBJ2-7, with 12 positions matching TRBD1. This CDR3 has 17 amino acids. Germline V CDR1 and CDR2: DFQATT, SNEGSKA (reference sequence). The CDR3 region has the DNA TGCTGCGCTAGAGATTTCACCGGGACAGGGGGCGTCAACGAGCAGTACTTC. Amino acids: CCARDFTGTGGVNEQYF.

At least ten counts were recorded for this clonotype. The chain uses TRBV4-2 and TRBJ1-1, with TRBD1 as a possible D gene (5 bases). The CDR3 totals 15 residues. Trimming stripped 0 bases from V and 3 bases from J, with 11 bases between. Germline loops: CDR1 LGHNA, CDR2 YNFKEQ. CDR3 DNA: TGTGCCAGCAGCCAAGACCTCAAGGGGTACACTGAAGCTTTCTTT. Protein: CASSQDLKGYTEAFF.

There are a few counts of this clonotype. V and J are TRBV6-2 or TRBV6-3 and TRBJ2-2; D could derive from TRBD1 or TRBD2 (5 bases each). Trimming shortened V by 5 bases and J by 4 bases, and 14 bases separated the two germline ends. The CDR3 spans 15 residues. Germline V gene sequence: CDR1 MNHEY, CDR2 SVGEGT. CDR3: CASSPLRGRTGELFF. The CDR3 DNA follows: TGTGCCAGCAGTCCCTTAAGGGGACGCACCGGGGAGCTGTTTTTT.

The gene calls are TRBV11-2 and TRBJ2-2; D gene uncertain. Trimming pared 2 bases from V and 9 bases from J, leaving 10 bases between. CDR3 length equals 13 residues. Germline V gene sequence: CDR1 SGHAT, CDR2 FQNNGV. For the CDR3, the DNA is TGTGCCAGCAGCTTAATGCGTACCCGGGAGCTGTTTTTT. This translates into CASSLMRTRELFF.

This clonotype was observed a handful of times. J is TRBJ2-7 and V is TRBV4-3; 10 bases map to TRBD1. Germline V gene lookup returns CDR1 LGHNA and CDR2 YSLEER. The junction had 6 bases not matched to a gene; V was cut back by 1 base and J by 6 bases. The CDR3 is made up of 15 amino acids. The CDR3 loop is CASSQGTGTGVEQYF. The DNA of the CDR3 is TGCGCCAGCAGCCAAGGAACCGGGACAGGGGTCGAGCAGTACTTC.

At least ten counts were recorded for this clonotype. This chain joins TRBV5-1 and TRBJ2-7; 8 positions match TRBD1. The length of the CDR3 is 14 residues. The V gene's germline CDR1 is SGHRS and CDR2 YFSETQ. V dropped 0 bases and J dropped 6; count of bases not matched to a gene: 5. The CDR3 bases are TGCGCCAGCAGCTTGGATCCAGGGGGCGGCGAGCAGTACTTC. It codes for CASSLDPGGGEQYF.

This chain uses TRBV10-2 with TRBJ2-1; 9 bases align to TRBD2. CDR3 size: 15 residues. CDR1 is WSHSY, CDR2 SAAADI, per germline. Trimming at V came to 6 bases and at J to 7 bases, leaving 10 bases not matched to a gene. This chain's CDR3 is CASRGGGAALNEQFF. The DNA of the CDR3 is TGCGCCAGCAGGGGCGGGGGGGCCGCCTTGAATGAGCAGTTCTTC.

Regarding this clonotype: A read error may produce the germline difference seen at one junction end. V gene TRBV7-8 combines with J gene TRBJ2-1; unclear D gene. This CDR3 has 13 amino acids. In germline, CDR1 is SGHVS, CDR2 FQNEAQ. DNA of the CDR3: TGTGCCATCAGCTTATACGGTATCAATGAGCAGTTCTTC. Its protein product is CAISLYGINEQFF.

This clonotype was counted only a few times. The chain uses TRBV20-1 and TRBJ2-3, with D perhaps TRBD1 or TRBD2 (6 bases each). The germline CDR1 and CDR2 sequences are DFQATT and SNEGSKA (reference sequence). The CDR3 sequence is 14 residues long. The CDR3 DNA sequence: TGCAGGGTCGGGGGCGGCCCTCTCACAGATACGCAGTATTTT. Translation gives CRVGGGPLTDTQYF.

The chain employs TRBV11-2 and TRBJ1-3, with D unclear. V lost 1 base and J 2 bases, leaving 9 bases between the germline ends. CDR1 SGHAT and CDR2 FQNNGV come from the germline V gene. The CDR3 spans 15 residues. The CDR3 is CASSLAGQTGNTIYF. The CDR3 DNA reads TGTGCCAGCAGCTTAGCAGGCCAGACTGGAAACACCATATATTTT.